These 7 T cell receptor beta chains came from one sample sequenced in a study of blood T cell repertoires in COVID-19. TCRdb's table, derived via immunoSEQ multiplex PCR, lists solely in-frame clones and lacks some. Here the sample spans roughly 35,000 clones, about nine tenths being singletons. The specimen sequenced was peripheral blood. The receptors derive from a man aged 50-60 years with active or convalescent COVID-19.

This clone has just a few counts. V and J are TRBV14 and TRBJ1-2; D uncertain. V was cut by 0 bases and J by 2 bases, with 7 bases left in between. The CDR3 is 14 amino acids. Germline CDR1 SGHDN, CDR2 FVKESK. CDR3 DNA: TGTGCCAGCAGCCAAGAAACGGTCAACTATGGCTACACCTTC. It specifies CASSQETVNYGYTF.

V gene TRBV10-1 combines with J gene TRBJ2-3; tentatively, D is TRBD1 (6 bases). The germline gives CDR1 WNHNN, CDR2 SYGVQD (reference sequence). This CDR3 has 15 residues. Trimming stripped 2 bases from V and 5 bases from J, with 14 bases between. The CDR3 loop reads CASSEAAGVLDTQYF. CDR3 coding DNA: TGCGCCAGCAGTGAGGCGGCAGGGGTATTAGATACGCAGTATTTT.

This sequence joins TRBV18 and TRBJ2-7, with 8 positions matching TRBD2. Germline lookup yields CDR1 KGHSH and CDR2 LQKENI. The CDR3 consists of 17 residues. The ends lost 5 bases at V and 3 bases at J; junction bases unmatched: 15. CDR3 in amino acids: CASSAMVVLAEHYEQYF. The DNA for the CDR3 is TGTGCCAGCTCAGCCATGGTGGTACTAGCGGAGCACTACGAGCAGTACTTC.

This chain links TRBV7-9 with TRBJ2-3, with 9 nucleotides matching TRBD2. The CDR3 has 16 amino acids. V shed 6 bases and J 3 bases; nucleotides not matched to a gene: 10. Germline CDR1 and CDR2: SEHNR and FQNEAQ (reference sequence). The CDR3 spells CASRPFLREGTDTQYF. CDR3 nucleotide sequence: TGTGCCAGCAGACCCTTCTTGCGGGAGGGGACAGATACGCAGTATTTT.

This clone has just a few counts. The rearrangement links TRBV2 to TRBJ2-2; D is possibly TRBD1 (6 bases). The CDR3 totals 13 residues. The V gene lost 8 bases and the J gene lost 4 bases, with 11 bases spanning the gap. The germline CDR1 and CDR2 sequences are SNHLY and FYNNEI. In nucleotides, the CDR3 is TGTGCCAGCCAGGGACAAACCACCGGGGAGCTGTTTTTT. Protein sequence: CASQGQTTGELFF.

J is TRBJ2-5 and V is TRBV24-1; TRBD2 agrees at 8 bases. Germline CDR1 reads KGHDR; CDR2 reads SFDVKD. The CDR3 runs to 13 residues. J gave up 4 bases and V 12 bases, and 9 bases lay outside the gene matches. CDR3 nucleotide sequence: TGTGCCTCGGGGGGGGCGGGAGGAGAGACCCAGTACTTC. It encodes CASGGAGGETQYF.

This sequence joins TRBV5-1 and TRBJ1-6; tentatively, D is TRBD1 (6 bases). Trimming cost V 0 bases and J 10 bases, with 20 bases left between them. This CDR3 is built from 17 residues. Germline V gene sequence: CDR1 SGHRS, CDR2 YFSETQ. CDR3 nucleotide sequence: TGCGCCAGCAGCTTGGCCCTCGGGCCAGGGGAGGGATCACCCCTCCACTTT. Translating it yields CASSLALGPGEGSPLHF.